This record looks at one T cell receptor (beta chain) sequence and its context. There is no known antigen for this receptor. No much larger clonotype is one base removed from it; base qualities were not supplied. This record comes from a study of cytomegalovirus exposure and HLA in healthy donors (dated by TCRdb to about 2017). Regarding the study in general: According to an earlier analysis of 450 to 650 of the donors, some 180 million T cells yielded 120 million or so unique TCR beta sequences and about 280 Gb of sequence data. In addition to the first cohort of approximately 670 subjects, a separate validation cohort of about 120 different subjects was used. Typing coverage varied by locus: roughly 629-630 donors for A, B, C, DRB1 and DQB1; 522 for DQA1; about 600 for DPA1; about 450 for DPB1. An early release covering roughly 580 HLA-typed donors comprised 250 to 350 gigabases of sequencing data and tens of millions of unique TCR sequences. The study combined high-throughput TCR immunosequencing, statistical association of individual TCRs with disease status, and machine learning to predict cytomegalovirus infection status. Donor age, sex, ethnicity and CMV serostatus were compiled together with the repertoire data. Rather than using new phenotypic data, the later analysis identified candidate immune exposures from TCR beta sequences and from how often those sequences occurred across donors. Of the roughly 390 genotyped donors, 65% to 90% fell in the genetic ancestry cluster associated with self-reported Caucasian donors. On average, around 240,000 unique TCR beta nucleotide sequences were sequenced per donor among 300 to 500 genotyped donors of the cohort, with approximately 18% of those sequences being non-productive. Roughly five DR-DQ haplotypes were handled as single units for association and clustering, since linkage in the cohort was strong. HLA typing covered class I and class II loci at four-digit resolution. In a later analysis, previously published TCR beta repertoires from 666 donors were re-analyzed and high-resolution HLA genotyping was added so that TCR occurrence patterns could be studied. Genome-wide SNP genotypes for about three fifths of the roughly 670 donors were used in a later genetic analysis, which treated that subset as a discovery cohort. Using immunosequencing, the study profiled T cell repertoires from roughly 650 subjects and related those repertoires to cytomegalovirus serostatus. The study aimed to test whether cataloging public T cell receptors could reveal signatures of past pathogen exposure. An earlier analysis of around 580 of the donors used high-throughput TCR beta sequencing to judge whether each TCR beta V gene segment behaved as functional or pseudogenic. All discovery cohort repertoires had been generated using a single sequencing platform. Beyond this particular receptor, the publication reports: Only TCR beta chains were sequenced in this cohort, and the absence of alpha or paired-chain data limited detectable features. According to the authors, the approach could potentially be generalized to other disease states and immunological phenotypes. Because the 87-base-pair reads could not distinguish some IMGT-functional V segments, including TRBV6-2 and TRBV6-3, those segments were excluded. Most CMV-associated TCR beta chains appeared to be HLA-restricted in a later analysis, and the HLA associations seemed to be driven largely by CMV exposure. Most TCR sequences were observed very rarely across donors, whereas some public TCRs were present in many individuals. The only immune exposure information available for the cohort was CMV serostatus. In a later analysis, HLA-associated TCR beta chains were found to be more clonally expanded and to have lower generation probabilities than equally common non-associated chains. In a later analysis, 16,951 TCR beta sequences were associated with specific HLA alleles at a false discovery rate of 0.05. Several of the top co-occurrence clusters appeared to be linked to parvovirus B19, influenza, CMV and Epstein-Barr virus, according to a later analysis. Correlated functional status among segregating V segments might be attributable to linkage disequilibrium, but an unknown experimental factor could not be ruled out. A further reported finding was that TCR beta sequences accurately predicted the HLA-A and HLA-B alleles for most subjects in the first cohort. According to a later analysis, TCR association rates differed among HLA loci, with DRB1 alleles showing the most associated TCRs and HLA-C alleles showing the fewest. About 15 rarely observed V segments, including chromosome 9 orphons, were excluded from the earlier analysis of approximately 500 of the donors because counts were too low. Strong co-occurrence of HLA alleles, especially DR and DQ, made assigning TCR associations to individual alleles difficult. A few of the identified cytomegalovirus-associated TCR beta chains were confirmed in vitro to be specific for cytomegalovirus antigens. A cluster of highly shared sequence variants was judged likely to represent a technical artifact of the sequencing pipeline. The study listed 150 to 200 TCR beta chains as associated with cytomegalovirus. Broadly in line with IMGT annotations, most TCR beta V segments showed up in productive rearrangements about 87% or about 30% of the time in an earlier analysis of 587 of the donors. In both the original and validation cohorts, the classifier was reported to diagnose cytomegalovirus status with high specificity and sensitivity. A later genetic analysis associated a missense DCLRE1C variant with V-gene and J-gene trimming of TCR beta chains, and an independent cohort replicated the association. Sequencing depth was assumed to be roughly uniform across donors in the presence/absence analyses, though that assumption may not hold. Compared with the roughly 670-donor mean, donors in an Asian-associated ancestry cluster had fewer N-insertions in productive TCRs, according to a later genetic analysis. HLA typing was unavailable for some donors at each locus, so association tests used only the typed subset.

The cohort comprised 550 to 700 healthy bone marrow donors. At the time of sampling, all cohort members were nominally healthy, though unrecorded immune exposures were likely present. The donor tested CMV seronegative, placing the donor among the roughly 340 seronegative members of the cohort. A peripheral blood sample was collected from each donor, and TCR beta sequencing was performed on peripheral blood mononuclear cells. Genomic DNA was extracted from the blood cell samples with the Qiagen DNeasy Blood Extraction Kit. Library construction relied on the immunoSEQ multiplex PCR assay. A mixture of 60 forward primers for TCR Vbeta segments and 13 reverse primers for TCR Jbeta segments was used in the multiplex PCR. Amplification of the CDR3 region of rearranged TCR beta genes was performed with a multiplex PCR assay on genomic DNA. On the Illumina HiSeq System, the amplified TCR beta libraries were sequenced as 87-base-pair reads. Concerning the study's data processing: In a later analysis, roughly 80 million unique TCR beta chains were counted across the approximately 640 repertoires, and roughly 11 million of these chains were shared by at least two donors. Raw reads were error-corrected and collapsed into unique sequences with a nearest-neighbor algorithm that merged closely related sequences to remove PCR and sequencing errors. V, D and J gene segments were assigned by aligning CDR3 sequences to IMGT reference sequences. Each retained sequence needed at least a six-nucleotide match to both a V gene segment and a J gene segment. A rearrangement counted as productive if the CDR3 had no stop codons and remained in frame with V and J, and every other rearrangement counted as non-productive. Following IMGT convention, CDR3 was defined as the stretch from the second conserved V-encoded cysteine up to the conserved J-encoded phenylalanine. The earlier analysis of 587 of the donors excluded any sequence lacking an unambiguous match to a single V gene segment. In an earlier analysis of roughly 500 of the donors, V segments were called functional above 56.7% productive rearrangements and were called segregating when the between-donor standard deviation exceeded 5%. To diagnose cytomegalovirus status from the catalog of TCR beta chain sequences, a statistical classification framework was built. V and J gene assignment, in a later analysis, came from comparing TCR nucleotide sequences with IMGT/GENE-DB human TR gene sequences. Using the TCRdist pipeline, a later analysis assigned CDR3 sequences along with most-parsimonious VDJ recombination scenarios. A later analysis defined each TCR beta chain by its CDR3 amino acid sequence plus V-gene family, and excluded reads lacking a unique V-gene family. In a later analysis, several hundred highly shared, low-generation-probability nucleotide sequences were removed to address suspected cross-contamination and a sequencing artifact. A later analysis calculated a clonal expansion index for each public chain from normalized within-repertoire ranks of inferred template counts. In a later analysis, generation probabilities were computed using a VDJ recombination model fitted to out-of-frame rearrangements, and the results were checked against IGoR. In a later analysis, TCR-TCR, TCR-HLA and TCR-CMV co-occurrence was scored with hypergeometric tests, and a repertoire-size bias correction was applied to TCR pairs. In a later analysis, false discovery rates were estimated by permuting HLA or CMV assignments 20 times. In a later analysis, co-occurring TCRs were grouped with DBSCAN, and TCRdist sequence similarity was added when clustering was performed within HLA-allele-positive subsets. Repertoires with fewer than 30,000 or more than 120,000 public chains were left out of co-occurrence clustering, as were four to six repertoires with anomalous nucleotide sharing. TCRdb provides this immuneACCESS table in a form limited to in-frame rearrangements. Some clones are lacking; in checked studies, under half of them reflect an unresolved V gene, and why the rest are absent is not known. V, J and clone size are those of that table, while D and trimming were read from the DNA. The sample profile shows about 160,000 clones; 60% to 85% of them were found once. Clones ranked in the top ten supply around 3.3% of the sample.

CDR1 is given as MNHEY and CDR2 as SMNVEV, both from the germline V gene (reference sequence). Here V drops 3 bases and J drops 2 bases, and the junction holds 9 bases not matched to any gene. The CDR3 contains 16 residues, cysteine and phenylalanine counted. This entry keeps only the CDR3 DNA: 48 bases, framed from base 1. This sequence uses TRBV27 and TRBJ2-7; the junction holds 8 bases that match TRBD2. This receptor was obtained from a woman in her forties in good health and CMV-seronegative. The sample comprised PBMCs. The base sequence is TGTGCCAGCAGTTTTTTAGGGGCGGGGGGACCCTACGAGCAGTACTTC. It specifies CASSFLGAGGPYEQYF.